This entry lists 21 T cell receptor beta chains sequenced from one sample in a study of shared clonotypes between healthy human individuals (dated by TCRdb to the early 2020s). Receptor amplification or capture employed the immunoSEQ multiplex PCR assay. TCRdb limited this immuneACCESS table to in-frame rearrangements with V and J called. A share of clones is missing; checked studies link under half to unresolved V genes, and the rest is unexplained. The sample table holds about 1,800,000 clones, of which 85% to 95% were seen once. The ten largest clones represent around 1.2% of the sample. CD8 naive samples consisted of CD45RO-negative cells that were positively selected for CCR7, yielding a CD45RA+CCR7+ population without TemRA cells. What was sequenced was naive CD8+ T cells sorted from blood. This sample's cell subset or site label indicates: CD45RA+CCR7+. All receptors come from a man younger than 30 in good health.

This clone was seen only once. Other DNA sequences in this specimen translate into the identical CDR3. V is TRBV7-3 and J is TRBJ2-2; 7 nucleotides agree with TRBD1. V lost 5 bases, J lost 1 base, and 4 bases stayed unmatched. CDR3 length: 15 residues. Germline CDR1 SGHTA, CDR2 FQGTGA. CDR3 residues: CASSPGTVNTGELFF. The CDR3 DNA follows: TGTGCCAGCAGCCCTGGGACAGTGAACACCGGGGAGCTGTTTTTT.

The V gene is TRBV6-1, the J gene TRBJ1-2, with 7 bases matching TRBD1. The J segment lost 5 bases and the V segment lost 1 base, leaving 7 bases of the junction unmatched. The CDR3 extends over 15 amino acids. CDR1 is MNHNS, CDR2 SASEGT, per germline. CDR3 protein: CASSEGQGSGYGYTF. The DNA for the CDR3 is TGTGCCAGCAGTGAAGGACAGGGATCTGGGTATGGCTACACCTTC.

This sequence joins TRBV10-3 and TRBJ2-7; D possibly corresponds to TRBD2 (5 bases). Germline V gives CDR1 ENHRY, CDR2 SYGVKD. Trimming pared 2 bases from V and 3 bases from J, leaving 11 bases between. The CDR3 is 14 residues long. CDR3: CAISEGSLIYEQYF. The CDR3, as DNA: TGTGCCATCAGTGAGGGGAGCCTGATCTACGAGCAGTACTTC.

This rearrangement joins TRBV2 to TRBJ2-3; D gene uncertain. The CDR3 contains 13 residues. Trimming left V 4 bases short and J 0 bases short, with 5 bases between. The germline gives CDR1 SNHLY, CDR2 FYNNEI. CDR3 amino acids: CASSVRSTDTQYF. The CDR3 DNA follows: TGTGCCAGCAGTGTACGGAGCACAGATACGCAGTATTTT.

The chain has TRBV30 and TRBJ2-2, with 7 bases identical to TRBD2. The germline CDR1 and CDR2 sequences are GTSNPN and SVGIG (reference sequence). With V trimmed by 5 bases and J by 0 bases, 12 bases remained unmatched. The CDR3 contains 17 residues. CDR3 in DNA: TGTGCCTGGGGGATTAGGTTCGGGAGGACGAACACCGGGGAGCTGTTTTTT. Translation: CAWGIRFGRTNTGELFF.

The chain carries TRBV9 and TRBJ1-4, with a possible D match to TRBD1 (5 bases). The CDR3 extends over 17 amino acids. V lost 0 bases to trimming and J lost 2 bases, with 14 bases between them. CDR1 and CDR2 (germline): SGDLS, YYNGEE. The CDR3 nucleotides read TGTGCCAGCAGCGTAGGGTGGGACCGGGAGACTAATGAAAAACTGTTTTTT. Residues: CASSVGWDRETNEKLFF.

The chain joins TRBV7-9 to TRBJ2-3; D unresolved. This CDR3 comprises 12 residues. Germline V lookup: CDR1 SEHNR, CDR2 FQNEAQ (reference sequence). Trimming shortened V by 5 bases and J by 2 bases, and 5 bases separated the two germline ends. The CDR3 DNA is TGTGCCAGCAGCCATTACACAGATACGCAGTATTTT. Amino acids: CASSHYTDTQYF.

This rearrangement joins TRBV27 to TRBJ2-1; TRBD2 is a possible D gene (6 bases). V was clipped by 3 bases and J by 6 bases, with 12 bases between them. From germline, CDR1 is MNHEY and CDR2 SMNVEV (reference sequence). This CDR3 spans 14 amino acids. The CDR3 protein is CASSFGTSRNEQFF. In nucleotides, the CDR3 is TGTGCCAGCAGTTTTGGCACTAGCCGCAATGAGCAGTTCTTC.

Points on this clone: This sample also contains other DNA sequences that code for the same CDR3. The chain's CDR3 is CASSYTGYEQYF. The CDR3 coding sequence is TGTGCCAGCAGTTACACAGGCTACGAGCAGTACTTC. The rearrangement joins TRBV6-5 to TRBJ2-7, with D tentatively TRBD1 (5 bases). Germline assignment: CDR1 MNHEY and CDR2 SVGAGI. The CDR3 totals 12 residues. Trimming removed 2 bases from V and 3 bases from J, with 5 bases in between.

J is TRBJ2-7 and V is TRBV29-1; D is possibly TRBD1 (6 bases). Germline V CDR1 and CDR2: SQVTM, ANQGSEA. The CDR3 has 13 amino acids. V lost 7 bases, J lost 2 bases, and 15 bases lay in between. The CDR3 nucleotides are TGCAGCGCGGCATGGGGGCAAACCTACGAGCAGTACTTC. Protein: CSAAWGQTYEQYF.

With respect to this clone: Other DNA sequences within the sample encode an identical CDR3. CDR3 DNA: TGCAGCGCCGGCACCACGAACACCGGGGAGCTGTTTTTT. This gives the protein CSAGTTNTGELFF. The rearrangement joins TRBV29-1 to TRBJ2-2, with D unresolved. Germline V gene sequence: CDR1 SQVTM, CDR2 ANQGSEA. V was cut by 7 bases and J by 0 bases, with 9 bases left in between. The CDR3 is 13 amino acids.

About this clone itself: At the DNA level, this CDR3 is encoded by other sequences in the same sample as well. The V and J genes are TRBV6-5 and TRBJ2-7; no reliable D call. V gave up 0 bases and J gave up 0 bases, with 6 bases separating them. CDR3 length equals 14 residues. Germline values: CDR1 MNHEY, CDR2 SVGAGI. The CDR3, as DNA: TGTGCCAGCAGTTACTCCTCCGACTCCTACGAGCAGTACTTC. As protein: CASSYSSDSYEQYF.

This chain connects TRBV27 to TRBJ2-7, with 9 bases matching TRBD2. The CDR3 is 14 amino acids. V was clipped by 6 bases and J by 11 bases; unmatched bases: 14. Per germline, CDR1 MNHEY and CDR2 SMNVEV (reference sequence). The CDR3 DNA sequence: TGTGCCAGCAGCCCTGAGGCGGCGGGAGGGCCAGAGTACTTC. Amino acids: CASSPEAAGGPEYF.

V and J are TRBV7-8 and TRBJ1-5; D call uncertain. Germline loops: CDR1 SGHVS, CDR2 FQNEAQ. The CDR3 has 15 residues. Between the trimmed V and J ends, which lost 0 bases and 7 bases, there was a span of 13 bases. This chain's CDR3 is CASSLAEEGWQPQHF. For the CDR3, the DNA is TGTGCCAGCAGCTTAGCAGAAGAGGGATGGCAGCCCCAGCATTTT.

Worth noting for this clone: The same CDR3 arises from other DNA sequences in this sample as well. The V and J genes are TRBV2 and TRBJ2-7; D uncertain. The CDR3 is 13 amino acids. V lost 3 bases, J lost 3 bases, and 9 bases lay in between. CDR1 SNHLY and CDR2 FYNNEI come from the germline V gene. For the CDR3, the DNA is TGTGCCAGCAGTGAGAGCCGTGGCTACGAGCAGTACTTC. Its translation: CASSESRGYEQYF.

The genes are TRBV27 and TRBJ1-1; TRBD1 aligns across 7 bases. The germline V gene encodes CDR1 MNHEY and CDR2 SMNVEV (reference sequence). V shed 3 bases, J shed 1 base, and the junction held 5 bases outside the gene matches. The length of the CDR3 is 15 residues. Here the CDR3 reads CASSFWGTENTEAFF. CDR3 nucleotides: TGTGCCAGCAGTTTTTGGGGGACAGAGAACACTGAAGCTTTCTTT.

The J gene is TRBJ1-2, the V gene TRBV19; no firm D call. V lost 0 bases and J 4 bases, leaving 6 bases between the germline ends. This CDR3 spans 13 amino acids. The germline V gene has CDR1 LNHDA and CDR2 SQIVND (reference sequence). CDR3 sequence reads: CASSIDPVYGYTF. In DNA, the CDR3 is TGTGCCAGTAGTATAGATCCCGTCTATGGCTACACCTTC.

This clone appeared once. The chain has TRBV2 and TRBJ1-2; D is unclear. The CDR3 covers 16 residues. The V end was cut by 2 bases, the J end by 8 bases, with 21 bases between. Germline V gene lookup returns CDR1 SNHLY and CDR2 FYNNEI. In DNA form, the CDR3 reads TGTGCCAGCAGTGAAAAGGTGACGGCCTCAAGGCGAGGCTACACCTTC. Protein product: CASSEKVTASRRGYTF.

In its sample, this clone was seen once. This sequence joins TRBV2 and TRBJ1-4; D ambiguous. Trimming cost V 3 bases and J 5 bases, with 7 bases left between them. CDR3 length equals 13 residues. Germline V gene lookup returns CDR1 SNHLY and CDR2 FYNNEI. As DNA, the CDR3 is TGTGCCAGCAGTGAGACCTTGAATGAAAAACTGTTTTTT. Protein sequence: CASSETLNEKLFF.

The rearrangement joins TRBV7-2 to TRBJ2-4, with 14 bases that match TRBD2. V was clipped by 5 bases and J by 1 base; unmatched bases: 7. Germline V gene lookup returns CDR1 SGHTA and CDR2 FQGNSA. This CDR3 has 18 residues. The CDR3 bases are TGTGCCAGCAGCCCCATGGGACTAGCGGGGGCCGCCAAAAACATTCAGTACTTC. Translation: CASSPMGLAGAAKNIQYF.

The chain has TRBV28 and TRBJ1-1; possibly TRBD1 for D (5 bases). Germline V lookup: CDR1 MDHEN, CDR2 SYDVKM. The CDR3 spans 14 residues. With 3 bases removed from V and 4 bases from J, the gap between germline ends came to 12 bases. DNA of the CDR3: TGTGCCAGCAGTTTCCGGGGCTATCTCACTGAAGCTTTCTTT. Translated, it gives CASSFRGYLTEAFF.